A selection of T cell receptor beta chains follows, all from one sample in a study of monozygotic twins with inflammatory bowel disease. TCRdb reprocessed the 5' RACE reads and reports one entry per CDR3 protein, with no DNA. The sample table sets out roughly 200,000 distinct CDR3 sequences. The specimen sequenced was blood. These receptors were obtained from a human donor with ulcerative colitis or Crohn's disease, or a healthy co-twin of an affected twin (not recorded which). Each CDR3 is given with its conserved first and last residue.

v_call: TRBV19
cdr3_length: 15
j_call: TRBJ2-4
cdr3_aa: CASSMGRVTKNIQYF

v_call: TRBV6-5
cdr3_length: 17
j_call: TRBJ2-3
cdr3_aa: CASSSFRPGSYTDTQYF

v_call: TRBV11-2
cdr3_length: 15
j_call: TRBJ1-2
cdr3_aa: CASSLGGGRGYGYTF

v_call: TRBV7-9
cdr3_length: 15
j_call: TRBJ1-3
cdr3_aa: CASSLAQYPGNTIYF

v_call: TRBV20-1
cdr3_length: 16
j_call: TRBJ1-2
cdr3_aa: CSARERGFNSNYGYTF

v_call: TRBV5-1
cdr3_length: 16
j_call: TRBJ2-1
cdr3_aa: CASSLLAGAFYNEQFF

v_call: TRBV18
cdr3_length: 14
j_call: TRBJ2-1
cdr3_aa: CASSPPNSVGEQFF

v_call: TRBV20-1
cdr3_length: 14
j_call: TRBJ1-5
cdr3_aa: CSAARDRANQPQHF

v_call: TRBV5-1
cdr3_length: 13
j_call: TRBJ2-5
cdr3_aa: CASSPQGRETQYF

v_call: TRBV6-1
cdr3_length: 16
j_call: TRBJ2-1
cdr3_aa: CASSQPVGGGGNEQFF

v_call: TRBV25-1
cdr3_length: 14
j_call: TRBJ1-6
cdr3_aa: CDSSLTGGGSPLHF

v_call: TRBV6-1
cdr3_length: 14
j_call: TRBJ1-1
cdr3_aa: CASRPGRGNTEAFF

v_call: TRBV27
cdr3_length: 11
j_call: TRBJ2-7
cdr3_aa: CASSTGSEQYF

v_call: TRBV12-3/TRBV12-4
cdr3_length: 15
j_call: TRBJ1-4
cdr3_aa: CASSLRGPHNEKLFF

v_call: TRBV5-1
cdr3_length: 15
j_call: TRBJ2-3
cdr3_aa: CASSFLASITDTQYF

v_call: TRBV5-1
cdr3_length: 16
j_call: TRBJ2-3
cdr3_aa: CASSLLGVRSTDTQYF

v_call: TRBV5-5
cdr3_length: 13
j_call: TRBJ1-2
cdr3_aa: CASSRQGEAGYTF

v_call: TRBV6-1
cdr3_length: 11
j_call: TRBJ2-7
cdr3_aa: CASRLALEQYF

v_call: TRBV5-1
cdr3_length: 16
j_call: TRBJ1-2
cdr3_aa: CASSPGQGGNHYGYTF

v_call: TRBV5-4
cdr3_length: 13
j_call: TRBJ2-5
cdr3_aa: CASSQNSRETQYF

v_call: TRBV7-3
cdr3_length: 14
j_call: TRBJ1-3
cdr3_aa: CASSMTGTGNTIYF

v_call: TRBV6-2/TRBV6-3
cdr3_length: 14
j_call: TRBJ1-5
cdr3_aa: CASSYSTIYQPQHF

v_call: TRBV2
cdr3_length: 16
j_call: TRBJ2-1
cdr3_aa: CASSRGVGTGLREQFF

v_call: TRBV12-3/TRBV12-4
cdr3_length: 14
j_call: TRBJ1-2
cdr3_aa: CASSLAAGSGGYTF

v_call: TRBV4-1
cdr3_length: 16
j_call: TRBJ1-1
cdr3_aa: CASSQAGRGLNTEAFF

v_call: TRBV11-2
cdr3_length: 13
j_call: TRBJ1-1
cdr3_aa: CASSSDRLLEASF

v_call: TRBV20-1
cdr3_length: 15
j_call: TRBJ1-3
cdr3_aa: CSARHGSQIGNTIYF

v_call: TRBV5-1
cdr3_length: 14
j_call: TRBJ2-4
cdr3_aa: CASSLRGRVDIQYF

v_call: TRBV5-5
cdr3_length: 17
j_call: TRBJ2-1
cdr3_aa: CASSSYPRGSSYNEQFF

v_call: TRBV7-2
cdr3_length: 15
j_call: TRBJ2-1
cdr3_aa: CASSLGRGEYNEQFF

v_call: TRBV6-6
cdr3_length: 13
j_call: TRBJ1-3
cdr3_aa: CATFEGARNTIYF

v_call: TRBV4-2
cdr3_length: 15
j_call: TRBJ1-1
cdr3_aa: CASSLGGLENTEAFF

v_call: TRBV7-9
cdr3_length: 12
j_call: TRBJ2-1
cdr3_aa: CASSPPGAEQFF

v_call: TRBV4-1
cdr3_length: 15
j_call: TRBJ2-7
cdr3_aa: CASSQVKDSAYEQYF

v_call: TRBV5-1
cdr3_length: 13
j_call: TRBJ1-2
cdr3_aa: CASKTATNYGYTF

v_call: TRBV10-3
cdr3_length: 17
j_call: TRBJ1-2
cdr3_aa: CAISEPTLRQGDWGYTF

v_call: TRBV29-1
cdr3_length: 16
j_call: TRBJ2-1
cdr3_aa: CSVGLGRQPSYNEQFF

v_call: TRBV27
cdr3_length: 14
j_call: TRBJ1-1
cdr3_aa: CASSFGQGNTEAFF

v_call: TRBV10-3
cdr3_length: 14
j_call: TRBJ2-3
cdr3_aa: CAISGQGGTDTQYF

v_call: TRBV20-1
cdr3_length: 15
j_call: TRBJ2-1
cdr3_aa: CSARQRGVSYNEQFF

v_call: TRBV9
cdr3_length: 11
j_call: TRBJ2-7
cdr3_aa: CASSPGGEQYF

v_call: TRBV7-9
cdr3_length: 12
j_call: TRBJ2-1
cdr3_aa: CASFITYNEQFF

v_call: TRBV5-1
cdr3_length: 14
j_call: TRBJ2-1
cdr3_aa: CASSLSLSRDEQFF

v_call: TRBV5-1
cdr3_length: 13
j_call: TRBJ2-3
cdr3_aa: CASSFPGTDTQYF

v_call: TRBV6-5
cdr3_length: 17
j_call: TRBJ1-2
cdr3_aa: CASSYIDSRFPNYGYTF

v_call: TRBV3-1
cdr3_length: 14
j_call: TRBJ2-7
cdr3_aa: CASSRAGGSYEQYF